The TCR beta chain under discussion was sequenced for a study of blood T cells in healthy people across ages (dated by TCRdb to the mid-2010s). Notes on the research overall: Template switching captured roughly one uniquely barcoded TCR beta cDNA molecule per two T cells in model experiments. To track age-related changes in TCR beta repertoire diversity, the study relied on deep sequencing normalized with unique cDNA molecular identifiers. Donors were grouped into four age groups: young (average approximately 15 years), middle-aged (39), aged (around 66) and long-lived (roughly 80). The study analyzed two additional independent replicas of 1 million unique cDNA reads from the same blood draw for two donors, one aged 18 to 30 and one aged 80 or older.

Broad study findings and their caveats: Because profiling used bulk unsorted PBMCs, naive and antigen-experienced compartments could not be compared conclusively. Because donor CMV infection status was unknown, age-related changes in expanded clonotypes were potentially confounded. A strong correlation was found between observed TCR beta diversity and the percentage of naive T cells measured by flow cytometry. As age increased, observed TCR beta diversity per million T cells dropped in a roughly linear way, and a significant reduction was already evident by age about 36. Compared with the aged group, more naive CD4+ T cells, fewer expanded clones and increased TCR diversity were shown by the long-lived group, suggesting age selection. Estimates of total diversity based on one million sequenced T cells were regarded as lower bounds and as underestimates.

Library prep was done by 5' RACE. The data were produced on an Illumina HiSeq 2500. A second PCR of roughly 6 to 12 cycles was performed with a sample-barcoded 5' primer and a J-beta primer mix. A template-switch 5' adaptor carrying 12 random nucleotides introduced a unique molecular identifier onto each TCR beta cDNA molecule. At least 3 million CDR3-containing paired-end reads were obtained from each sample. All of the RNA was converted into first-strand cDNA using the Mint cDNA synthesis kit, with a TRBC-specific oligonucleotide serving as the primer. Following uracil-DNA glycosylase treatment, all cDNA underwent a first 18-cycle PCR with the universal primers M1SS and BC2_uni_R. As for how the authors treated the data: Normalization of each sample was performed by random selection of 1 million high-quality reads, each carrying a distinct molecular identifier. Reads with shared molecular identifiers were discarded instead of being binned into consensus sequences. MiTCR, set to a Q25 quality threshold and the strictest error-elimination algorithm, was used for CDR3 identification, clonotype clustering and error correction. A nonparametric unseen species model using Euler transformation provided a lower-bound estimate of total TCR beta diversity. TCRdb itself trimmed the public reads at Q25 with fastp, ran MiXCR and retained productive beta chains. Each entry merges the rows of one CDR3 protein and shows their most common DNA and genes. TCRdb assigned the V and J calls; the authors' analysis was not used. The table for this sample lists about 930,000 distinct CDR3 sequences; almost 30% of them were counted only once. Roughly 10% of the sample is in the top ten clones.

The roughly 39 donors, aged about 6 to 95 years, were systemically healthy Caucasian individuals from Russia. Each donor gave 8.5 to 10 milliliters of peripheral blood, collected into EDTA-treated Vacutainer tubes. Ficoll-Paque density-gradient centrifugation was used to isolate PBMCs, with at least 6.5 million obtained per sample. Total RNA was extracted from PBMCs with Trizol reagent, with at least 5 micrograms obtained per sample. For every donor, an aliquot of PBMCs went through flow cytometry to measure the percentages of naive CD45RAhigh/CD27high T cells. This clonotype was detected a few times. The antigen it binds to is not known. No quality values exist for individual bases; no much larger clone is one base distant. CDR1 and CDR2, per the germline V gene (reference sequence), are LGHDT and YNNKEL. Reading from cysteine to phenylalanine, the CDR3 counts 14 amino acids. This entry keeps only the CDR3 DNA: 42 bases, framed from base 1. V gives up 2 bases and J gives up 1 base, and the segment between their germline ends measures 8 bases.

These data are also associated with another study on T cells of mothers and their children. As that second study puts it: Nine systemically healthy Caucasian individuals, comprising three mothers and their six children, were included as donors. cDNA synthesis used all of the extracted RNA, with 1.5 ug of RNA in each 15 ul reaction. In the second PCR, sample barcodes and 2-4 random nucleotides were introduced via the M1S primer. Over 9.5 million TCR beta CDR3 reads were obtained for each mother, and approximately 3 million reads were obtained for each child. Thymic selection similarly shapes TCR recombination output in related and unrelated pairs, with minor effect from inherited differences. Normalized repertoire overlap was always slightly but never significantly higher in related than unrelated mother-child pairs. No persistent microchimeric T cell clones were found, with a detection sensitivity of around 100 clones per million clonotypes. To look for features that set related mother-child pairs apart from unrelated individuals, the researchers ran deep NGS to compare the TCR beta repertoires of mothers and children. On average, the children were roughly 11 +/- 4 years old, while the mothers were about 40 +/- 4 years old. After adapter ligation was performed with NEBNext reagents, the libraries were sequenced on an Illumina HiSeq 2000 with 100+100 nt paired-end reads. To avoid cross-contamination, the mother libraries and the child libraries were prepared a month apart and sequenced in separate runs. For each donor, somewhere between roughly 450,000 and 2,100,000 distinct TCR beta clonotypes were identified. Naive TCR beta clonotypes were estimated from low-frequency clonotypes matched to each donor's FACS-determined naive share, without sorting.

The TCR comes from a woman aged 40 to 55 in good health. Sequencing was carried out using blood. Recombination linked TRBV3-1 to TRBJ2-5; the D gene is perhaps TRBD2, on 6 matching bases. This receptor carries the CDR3 CASSQLATQETQYF. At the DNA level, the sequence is TGTGCCAGCAGCCAACTAGCGACCCAAGAGACCCAGTACTTC.